The 15 T cell receptor beta chains in this list originate from one sample, sequenced in a study of post-analysis software for immune sequencing data. Findings and caveats of the study: Included in a set of 5 or 6 TRBV segments more frequent in patients than controls were TRBV5-6, TRBV5-1 and TRBV20-1.

Every TCR beta cDNA library bore unique molecular identifiers. MiXCR, applied by TCRdb to the PCR reads, yields one record per CDR3 protein. The sample carries more than 500,000 distinct CDR3 sequences, around 34% recorded once. These receptors' antigens are unknown. Sample: blood. All receptors derive from a girl between 2 and 17 years old with multiple sclerosis.

Comments on this clonotype: A junction end diverges from the germline sequence, so it may reflect a read error. V is TRBV9 and J is TRBJ2-1; the D is unclear. The CDR3 spans 16 residues. CDR1 is SGDLS and CDR2 is YYNGEE in the germline V gene. CDR3 bases: TGTGCCGGCAGCGTAGGGATCTTCCAATATGACAATGAGCAGTTCTTC. It translates to CAGSVGIFQYDNEQFF.

The chain carries TRBV4-1 and TRBJ2-2, with D unresolved. Germline-derived CDR1 and CDR2 are MGHRA and YSYEKL. V shed 2 bases and J shed 0 bases, with 7 bases lying between them. CDR3 length: 15 amino acids. The CDR3 is CASSQNTANTGELFF. CDR3 DNA sequence: TGCGCCAGCAGCCAAAACACCGCGAACACCGGGGAGCTGTTTTTT.

The chain uses TRBV20-1 and TRBJ2-7, with TRBD2 matching 11 bases. There are 15 residues in the CDR3. J gave up 4 bases and V 3 bases, and 8 bases lay outside the gene matches. Germline V gene sequence: CDR1 DFQATT, CDR2 SNEGSKA (reference sequence). The CDR3 region has the DNA TGCAGTGCTAGTGTCGGGACTAGCGGATTATACGAGCAGTACTTC. Protein sequence: CSASVGTSGLYEQYF.

This chain connects TRBV20-1 to TRBJ2-7; D call uncertain. Trimming cost V 4 bases and J 5 bases, with 18 bases left between them. CDR1 and CDR2 (germline): DFQATT, SNEGSKA (reference sequence). This CDR3 is 14 amino acids long. As DNA, the CDR3 is TGCAGTGCTACTAATATTTTGGGGATGAACGAGCAGTACTTC. It codes for CSATNILGMNEQYF.

This clonotype was found a few times. The chain recombines TRBV29-1 with TRBJ2-1; 12 nucleotides align to TRBD2. CDR3 length equals 13 residues. V shed 6 bases and J 10 bases; nucleotides not matched to a gene: 7. CDR1 and CDR2 from the germline V gene are SQVTM and ANQGSEA. The CDR3 DNA sequence: TGCAGCGTCGGAGGACTAGCGGGGTGGGAGCAGTTCTTC. Its translation is CSVGGLAGWEQFF.

The rearrangement uses TRBV12-3 or TRBV12-4 and TRBJ1-6; D not certain. V was cut by 6 bases and J by 5 bases, with 20 bases left in between. CDR3 length equals 17 residues. CDR3 sequence reads: CASSPSVGLGHNSPLHF. The CDR3, as DNA: TGTGCCAGCAGCCCGAGCGTGGGTTTGGGCCATAATTCACCCCTCCACTTT.

This clonotype has just a few counts. The chain joins TRBV12-3 or TRBV12-4 to TRBJ1-2; D remains unclear. The CDR3 covers 17 residues. With 6 bases removed from V and 3 bases from J, the gap between germline ends came to 23 bases. DNA for the CDR3: TGTGCCAGCAGCCCCACATTTACTTGGGATACCGACTATGGCTACACCTTC. It codes for CASSPTFTWDTDYGYTF.

The CDR3 bases are TGCGCCAGCAGCCAACCCTTTACCACAGATACGCAGTATTTT. Its translation is CASSQPFTTDTQYF. V is TRBV4-1 and J is TRBJ2-3; no clear D gene. The CDR3 runs to 14 residues. Germline CDR1 and CDR2: MGHRA and YSYEKL. With 2 bases removed from V and 2 bases from J, the gap between germline ends came to 8 bases.

This clonotype was observed a handful of times. The J gene is TRBJ1-5, the V gene TRBV15; D is unresolved. This CDR3 spans 15 amino acids. Germline CDR1 is LNHNV and CDR2 is YYDKDF (reference sequence). With 1 base removed from V and 6 bases from J, the gap between germline ends came to 13 bases. The CDR3 sequence is CATSRVRERGQPQHF. The CDR3 DNA follows: TGTGCCACCAGCAGAGTTAGGGAACGGGGTCAGCCCCAGCATTTT.

The chain employs TRBV5-1 and TRBJ2-5; maybe TRBD2 (5 bases). Germline V gene sequence: CDR1 SGHRS, CDR2 YFSETQ. The ends were cut back, 3 bases at V and 0 bases at J, with 6 bases in the middle. CDR3 length: 13 amino acids. The CDR3 sequence is CASSSDYQETQYF. In DNA form, the CDR3 reads TGCGCCAGCAGCTCGGACTACCAAGAGACCCAGTACTTC.

This chain links TRBV2 with TRBJ2-1, with TRBD1 matching over 7 bases. The CDR3 loop spans 15 amino acids. J gave up 4 bases and V 5 bases, and 8 bases lay outside the gene matches. Germline V gene lookup returns CDR1 SNHLY and CDR2 FYNNEI. CDR3 in amino acids: CASSRDRAAYNEQFF. In nucleotides, the CDR3 is TGTGCCAGCAGTAGGGACAGAGCAGCTTACAATGAGCAGTTCTTC.

The V and J genes are TRBV6-6 and TRBJ1-5, with D unresolved. The CDR3 spans 16 residues. From germline, CDR1 is MNHNY and CDR2 SVGAGI (reference sequence). Trimming pared 2 bases from V and 0 bases from J, leaving 11 bases between. CDR3 sequence: CASSYAEAVSNQPQHF. The CDR3, as DNA: TGTGCCAGCAGTTACGCCGAGGCAGTTAGCAATCAGCCCCAGCATTTT.

In this sample, this clonotype turned up many times. CDR3 sequence (DNA): TGTGCCAGCAGTTTAGGAGGGCAGCAAGAGACCCAGTACTTC. Residues: CASSLGGQQETQYF. This rearrangement joins TRBV28 to TRBJ2-5; the D gene is possibly TRBD2 (6 bases). Germline V gives CDR1 MDHEN, CDR2 SYDVKM. Between the trimmed V and J ends, which lost 2 bases and 2 bases, there was a span of 9 bases. This CDR3 spans 14 amino acids.

This clonotype was seen a handful of times. This chain links TRBV7-9 with TRBJ2-7; 9 positions agree with TRBD1. Trimming took 5 bases from V and 3 from J; bases not matched to a gene: 5. The CDR3 is made up of 14 amino acids. Germline assignment: CDR1 SEHNR and CDR2 FQNEAQ (reference sequence). CDR3 protein: CASSAGDRDYEQYF. The CDR3 DNA reads as TGTGCCAGCAGCGCCGGGGACAGGGACTACGAGCAGTACTTC.

This clonotype occurred a few times. J is TRBJ2-3 and V is TRBV25-1; 12 bases line up with TRBD1. The trim removed 4 bases at V and 6 bases at J, leaving 5 bases unmatched. CDR1 MGHDK and CDR2 SYGVNS come from the germline V gene. This CDR3 region has 15 residues. CDR3 bases: TGTGCCAGCAGTGCCGGGACAGGGGGCTCGGATACGCAGTATTTT. Translation: CASSAGTGGSDTQYF.